The sequence of this T cell receptor beta chain was determined in a study of blood T cell repertoires in COVID-19. Germline V CDR1 and CDR2: MNHEY, SMNVEV (reference sequence). With V trimmed by 5 bases and J by 7 bases, 8 bases remained unmatched. This CDR3 region has 15 residues. Profiling relied on immunoSEQ multiplex PCR, and the TCRdb table lists in-frame clones only, not all of them. The sample shows 200,000 to 250,000 clones, 84% of them seen only once. Input material: peripheral blood. The chain couples TRBV27 to TRBJ1-6; 7 bases align to TRBD1. The source is a man aged 50 to 60 with active or convalescent COVID-19. CDR3 coding DNA: TGTGCCAGCAGTAAGATAGGGGGCAGGAATTCACCCCTCCACTTT. This sequence encodes CASSKIGGRNSPLHF.